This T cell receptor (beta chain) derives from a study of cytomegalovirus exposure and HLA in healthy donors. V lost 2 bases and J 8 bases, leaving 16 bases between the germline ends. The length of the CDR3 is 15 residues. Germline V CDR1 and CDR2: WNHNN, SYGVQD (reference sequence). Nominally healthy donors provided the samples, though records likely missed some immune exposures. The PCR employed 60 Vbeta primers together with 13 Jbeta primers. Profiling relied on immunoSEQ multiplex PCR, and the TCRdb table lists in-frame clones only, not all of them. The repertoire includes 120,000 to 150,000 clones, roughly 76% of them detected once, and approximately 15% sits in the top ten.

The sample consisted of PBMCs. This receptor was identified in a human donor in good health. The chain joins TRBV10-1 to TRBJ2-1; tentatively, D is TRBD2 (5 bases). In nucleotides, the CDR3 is TGCGCCAGCAGTGAGAGTGAACGGGAAAGGGATGAGCAGTTCTTC. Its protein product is CASSESERERDEQFF.